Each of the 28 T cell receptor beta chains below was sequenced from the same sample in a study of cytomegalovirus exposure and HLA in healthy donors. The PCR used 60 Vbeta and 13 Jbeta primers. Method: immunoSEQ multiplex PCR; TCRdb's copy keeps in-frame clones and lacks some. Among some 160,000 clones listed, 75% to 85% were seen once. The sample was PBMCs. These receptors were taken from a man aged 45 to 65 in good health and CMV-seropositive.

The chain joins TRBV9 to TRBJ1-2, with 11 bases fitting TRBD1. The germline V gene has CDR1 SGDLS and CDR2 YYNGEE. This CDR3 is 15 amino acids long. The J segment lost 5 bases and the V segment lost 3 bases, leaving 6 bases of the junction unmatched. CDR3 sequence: CASSAGTGGNYGYTF. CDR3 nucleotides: TGTGCCAGCAGCGCCGGGACAGGGGGTAATTATGGCTACACCTTC. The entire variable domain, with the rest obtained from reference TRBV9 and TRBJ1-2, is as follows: DSGVTQTPKHLITATGQRVTLRCSPRSGDLSVYWYQQSLDQGLQFLIQYYNGEERAKGNILERFSAQQFPDLHSELNLSSLELGDSALYFCASSAGTGGNYGYTFGSGTRLTVV.

This chain's CDR3 is CSVTIAGVGSPLHF. CDR3 in DNA: TGCAGCGTTACCATTGCGGGGGTTGGTTCACCCCTCCACTTT. The chain has TRBV29-1 and TRBJ1-6; D is possibly TRBD1 (5 bases). The CDR3 contains 14 residues. Trimming left V 5 bases short and J 9 bases short, with 17 bases between. Germline CDR1 SQVTM, CDR2 ANQGSEA.

CDR3 nucleotides: TGCGCCAGCAGCCAAGGTCATCTAGCGGGAATCCGTAATGAGCAGTTCTTC. Protein product: CASSQGHLAGIRNEQFF. The gene calls are TRBV4-1 and TRBJ2-1; 9 bases align to TRBD2. Germline V gene lookup returns CDR1 MGHRA and CDR2 YSYEKL. CDR3 length equals 17 residues. V dropped 1 base and J dropped 7; count of bases not matched to a gene: 11.

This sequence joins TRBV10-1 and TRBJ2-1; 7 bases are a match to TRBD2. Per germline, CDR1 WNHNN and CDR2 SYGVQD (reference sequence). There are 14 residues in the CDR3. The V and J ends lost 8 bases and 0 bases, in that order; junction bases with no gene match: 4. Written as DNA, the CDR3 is TGCGCCAGCGGGGGGGGGACCTCCTACAATGAGCAGTTCTTC. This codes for CASGGGTSYNEQFF.

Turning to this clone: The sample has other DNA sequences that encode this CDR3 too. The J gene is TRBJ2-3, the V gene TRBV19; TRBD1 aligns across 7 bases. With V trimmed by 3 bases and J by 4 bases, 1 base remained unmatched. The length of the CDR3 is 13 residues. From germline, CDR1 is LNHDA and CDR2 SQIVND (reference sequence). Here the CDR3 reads CASSIDRADTQYF. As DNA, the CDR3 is TGTGCCAGTAGTATTGACAGGGCAGATACGCAGTATTTT.

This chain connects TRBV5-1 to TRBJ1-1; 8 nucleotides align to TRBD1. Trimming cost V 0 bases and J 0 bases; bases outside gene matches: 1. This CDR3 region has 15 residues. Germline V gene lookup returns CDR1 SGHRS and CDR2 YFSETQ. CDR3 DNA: TGCGCCAGCAGCTTGGGGACAGGGATGAACACTGAAGCTTTCTTT. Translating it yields CASSLGTGMNTEAFF. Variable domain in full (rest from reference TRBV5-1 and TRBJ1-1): KAGVTQTPRYLIKTRGQQVTLSCSPISGHRSVSWYQQTPGQGLQFLFEYFSETQRNKGNFPGRFSGRQFSNSRSEMNVSTLELGDSALYLCASSLGTGMNTEAFFGQGTRLTVV.

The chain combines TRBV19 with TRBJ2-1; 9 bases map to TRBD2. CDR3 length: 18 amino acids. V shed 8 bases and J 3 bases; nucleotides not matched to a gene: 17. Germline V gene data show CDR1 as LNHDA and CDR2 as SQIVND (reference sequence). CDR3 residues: CASGDPAGGPGGYNEQFF. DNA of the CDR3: TGTGCCAGTGGAGATCCCGCGGGAGGGCCGGGGGGCTACAATGAGCAGTTCTTC. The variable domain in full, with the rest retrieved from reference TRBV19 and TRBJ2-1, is DGGITQSPKYLFRKEGQNVTLSCEQNLNHDAMYWYRQDPGQGLRLIYYSQIVNDFQKGDIAEGYSVSREKKESFPLTVTSAQKNPTAFYLCASGDPAGGPGGYNEQFFGPGTRLTVL.

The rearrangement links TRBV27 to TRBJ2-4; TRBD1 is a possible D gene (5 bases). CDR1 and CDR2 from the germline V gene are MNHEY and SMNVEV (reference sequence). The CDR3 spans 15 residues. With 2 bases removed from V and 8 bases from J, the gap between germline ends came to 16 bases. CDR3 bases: TGTGCCAGCAGTTTAAGAGGCAGGGTGGTAGACATTCAGTACTTC. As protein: CASSLRGRVVDIQYF.

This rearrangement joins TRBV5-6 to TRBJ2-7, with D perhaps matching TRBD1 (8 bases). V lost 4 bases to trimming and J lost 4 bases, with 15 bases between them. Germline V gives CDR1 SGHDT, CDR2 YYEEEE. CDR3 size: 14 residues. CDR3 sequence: CASSTIQGGYEQYV. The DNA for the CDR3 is TGTGCCAGCAGCACGATACAGGGGGGGTACGAGCAGTACGTC.

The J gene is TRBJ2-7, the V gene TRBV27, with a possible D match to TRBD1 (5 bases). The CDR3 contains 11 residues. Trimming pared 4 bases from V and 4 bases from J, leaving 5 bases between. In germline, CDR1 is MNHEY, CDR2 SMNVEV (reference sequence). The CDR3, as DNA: TGTGCCAGCAGTTCAGGGTACGAGCAGTACTTC. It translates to CASSSGYEQYF.

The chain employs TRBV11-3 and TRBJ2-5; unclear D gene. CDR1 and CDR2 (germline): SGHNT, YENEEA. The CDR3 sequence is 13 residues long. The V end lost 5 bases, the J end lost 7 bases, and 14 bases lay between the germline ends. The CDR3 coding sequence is TGTGCCAGCAGCCCAGCTCAAGGCGGGACCCAGTACTTC. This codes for CASSPAQGGTQYF.

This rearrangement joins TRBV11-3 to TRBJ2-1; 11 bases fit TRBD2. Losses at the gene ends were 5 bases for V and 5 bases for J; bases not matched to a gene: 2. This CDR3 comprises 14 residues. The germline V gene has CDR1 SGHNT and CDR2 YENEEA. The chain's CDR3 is CASSTLAGDNEQFF. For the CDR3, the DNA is TGTGCCAGCAGCACACTAGCGGGAGACAATGAGCAGTTCTTC.

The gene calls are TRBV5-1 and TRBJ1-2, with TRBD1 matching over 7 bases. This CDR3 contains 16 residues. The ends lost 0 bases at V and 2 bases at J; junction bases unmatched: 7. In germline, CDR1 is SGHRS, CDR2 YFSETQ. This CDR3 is CASSLDGGGANYGYTF. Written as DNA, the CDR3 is TGCGCCAGCAGCTTGGACGGAGGGGGCGCGAACTATGGCTACACCTTC.

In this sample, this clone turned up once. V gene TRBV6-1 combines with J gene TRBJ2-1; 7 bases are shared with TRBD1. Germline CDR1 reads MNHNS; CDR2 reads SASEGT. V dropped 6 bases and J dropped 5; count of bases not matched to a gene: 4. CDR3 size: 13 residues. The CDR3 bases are TGTGCCAGCAGCGACAGGGACCACAATGAGCAGTTCTTC. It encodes CASSDRDHNEQFF.

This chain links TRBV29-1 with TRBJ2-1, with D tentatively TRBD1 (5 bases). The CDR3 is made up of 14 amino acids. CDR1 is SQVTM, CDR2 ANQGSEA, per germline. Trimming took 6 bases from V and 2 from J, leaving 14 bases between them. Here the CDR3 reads CSVEPTGAYNEQFF. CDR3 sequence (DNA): TGCAGCGTGGAACCTACAGGTGCCTACAATGAGCAGTTCTTC.

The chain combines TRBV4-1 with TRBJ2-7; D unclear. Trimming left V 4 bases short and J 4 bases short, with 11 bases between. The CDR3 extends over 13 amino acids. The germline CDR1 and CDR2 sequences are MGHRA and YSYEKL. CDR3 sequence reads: CASSLGRSYEQYF. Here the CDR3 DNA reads TGCGCCAGCAGCCTGGGCAGAAGTTACGAGCAGTACTTC.

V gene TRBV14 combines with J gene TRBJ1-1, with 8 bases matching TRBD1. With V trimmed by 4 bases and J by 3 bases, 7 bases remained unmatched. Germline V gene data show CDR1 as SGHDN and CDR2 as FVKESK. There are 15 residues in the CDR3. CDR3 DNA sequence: TGTGCCAGCAGCCGACAGGGGCTTCGGGACACTGAAGCTTTCTTT. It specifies CASSRQGLRDTEAFF. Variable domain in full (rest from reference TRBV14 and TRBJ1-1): EAGVTQFPSHSVIEKGQTVTLRCDPISGHDNLYWYRRVMGKEIKFLLHFVKESKQDESGMPNNRFLAERTGGTYSTLKVQPAELEDSGVYFCASSRQGLRDTEAFFGQGTRLTVV.

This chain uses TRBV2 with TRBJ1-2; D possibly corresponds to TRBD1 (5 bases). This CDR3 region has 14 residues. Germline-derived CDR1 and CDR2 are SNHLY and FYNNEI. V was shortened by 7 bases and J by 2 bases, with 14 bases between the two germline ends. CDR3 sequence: CASIRTGANYGYTF. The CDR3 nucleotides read TGTGCCAGCATTCGTACAGGAGCCAACTATGGCTACACCTTC.

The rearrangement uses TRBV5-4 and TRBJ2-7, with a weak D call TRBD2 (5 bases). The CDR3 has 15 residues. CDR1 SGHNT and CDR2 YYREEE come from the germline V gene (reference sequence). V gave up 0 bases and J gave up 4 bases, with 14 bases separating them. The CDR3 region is CASSLERRPRYEQYF. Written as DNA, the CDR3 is TGTGCCAGCAGCTTGGAGCGGAGGCCGCGGTACGAGCAGTACTTC.

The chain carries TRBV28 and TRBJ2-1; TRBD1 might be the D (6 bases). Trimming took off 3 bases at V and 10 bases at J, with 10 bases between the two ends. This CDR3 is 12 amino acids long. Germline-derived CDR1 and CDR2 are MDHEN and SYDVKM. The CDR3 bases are TGTGCCAGCAGTTTTTGGACAGCAGAGCAGTTCTTC. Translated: CASSFWTAEQFF.

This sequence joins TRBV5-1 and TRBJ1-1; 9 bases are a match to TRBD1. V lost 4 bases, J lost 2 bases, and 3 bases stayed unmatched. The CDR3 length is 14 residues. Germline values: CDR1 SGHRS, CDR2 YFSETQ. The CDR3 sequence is CASSAQGANTEAFF. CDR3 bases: TGCGCCAGCAGCGCACAGGGGGCTAACACTGAAGCTTTCTTT.

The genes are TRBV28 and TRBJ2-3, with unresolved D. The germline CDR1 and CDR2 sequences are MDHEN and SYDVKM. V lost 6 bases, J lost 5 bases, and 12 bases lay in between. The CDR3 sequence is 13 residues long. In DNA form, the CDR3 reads TGTGCCAGCAGCCTGGGCCCCCAAGATACGCAGTATTTT. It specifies CASSLGPQDTQYF.

The CDR3 DNA reads TGTGCCAGCAGCGTAGGGGTGGGACTCTCTGGAAACACCATATATTTT. Protein product: CASSVGVGLSGNTIYF. The rearrangement links TRBV9 to TRBJ1-3; a weak D match, TRBD1 (5 bases). The CDR3 contains 16 residues. The V gene's germline CDR1 is SGDLS and CDR2 YYNGEE. The V and J ends lost 0 bases and 0 bases respectively, with 10 bases between them.

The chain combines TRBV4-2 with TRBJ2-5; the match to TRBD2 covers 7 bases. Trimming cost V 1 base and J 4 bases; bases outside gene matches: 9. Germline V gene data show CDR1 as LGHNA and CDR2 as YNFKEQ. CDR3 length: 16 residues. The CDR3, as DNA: TGTGCCAGCAGCCAAGTGGGGGGGGGAGAATTAGAGACCCAGTACTTC. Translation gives CASSQVGGGELETQYF.

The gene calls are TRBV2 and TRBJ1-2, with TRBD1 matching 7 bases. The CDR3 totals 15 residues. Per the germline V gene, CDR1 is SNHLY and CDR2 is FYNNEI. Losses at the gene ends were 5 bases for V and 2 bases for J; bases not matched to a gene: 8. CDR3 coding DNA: TGTGCCAGCAGTTTACTTACAGGGGAGAACTATGGCTACACCTTC. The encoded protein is CASSLLTGENYGYTF.

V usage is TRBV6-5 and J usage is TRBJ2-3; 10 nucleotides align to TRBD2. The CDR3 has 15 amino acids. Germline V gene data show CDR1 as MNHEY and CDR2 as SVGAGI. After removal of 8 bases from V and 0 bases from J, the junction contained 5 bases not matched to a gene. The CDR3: CASALAGSSTDTQYF. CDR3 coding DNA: TGTGCCAGCGCACTAGCGGGAAGTAGCACAGATACGCAGTATTTT.

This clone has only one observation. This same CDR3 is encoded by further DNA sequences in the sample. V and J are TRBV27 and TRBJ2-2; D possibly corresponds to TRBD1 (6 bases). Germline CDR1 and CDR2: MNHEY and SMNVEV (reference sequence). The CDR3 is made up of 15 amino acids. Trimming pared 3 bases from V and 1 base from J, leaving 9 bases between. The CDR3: CASSLTGLNTGELFF. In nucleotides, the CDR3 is TGTGCCAGCAGTTTGACAGGACTGAACACCGGGGAGCTGTTTTTT.

The CDR3 DNA follows: TGTGCCAGCAGATTGTCCCCCGGGACTATAAATGAGCAGTTCTTC. Amino acid sequence: CASRLSPGTINEQFF. The V and J genes are TRBV6-1 and TRBJ2-1; 7 nucleotides agree with TRBD2. Germline V gene sequence: CDR1 MNHNS, CDR2 SASEGT. V lost 6 bases to trimming and J lost 7 bases; unmatched junction nucleotides: 12. CDR3 size: 15 residues.